Presented here are 23 T cell receptor beta chains from one specimen sequenced in a study of cytomegalovirus exposure and HLA in healthy donors. In the PCR, 60 Vbeta and 13 Jbeta primers were used. The repertoire was sequenced with immunoSEQ multiplex PCR; TCRdb's copy has only in-frame clones and lacks some. Found here are some 200,000 clones, 82% of them singletons; the top ten hold roughly 6%. Sequencing was performed on PBMCs. The receptors derive from a woman aged 45-59 years in good health and CMV-seropositive.

The chain couples TRBV18 to TRBJ2-6; D is uncertain. In germline, CDR1 is KGHSH, CDR2 LQKENI. Trimming shortened V by 2 bases and J by 0 bases, and 8 bases separated the two germline ends. This CDR3 is 16 amino acids long. This CDR3 reads CASSPVAVSGANVLTF. CDR3 nucleotides: TGTGCCAGCTCACCAGTGGCGGTCTCTGGGGCCAACGTCCTGACTTTC.

A remark on this clone: One junction end does not reproduce the germline sequence, and a read error may be involved. The genes are TRBV5-6 and TRBJ2-4, with TRBD1 as a possible D gene (5 bases). Germline lookup yields CDR1 SGHDT and CDR2 YYEEEE. The length of the CDR3 is 19 residues. The CDR3 protein is CASSLEVGPGSVAKNSQYF. CDR3 DNA: TGTGCCAGCAGCTTGGAGGTGGGGCCAGGCTCGGTAGCCAAAAACAGTCAGTACTTC.

The J gene is TRBJ2-1, the V gene TRBV5-4, with 7 bases aligning to TRBD2. In germline, CDR1 is SGHNT, CDR2 YYREEE (reference sequence). CDR3 length: 15 amino acids. Trimming cost V 0 bases and J 4 bases; bases outside gene matches: 4. DNA for the CDR3: TGTGCCAGCAGCTTGGCTAGCGGACTTTACAATGAGCAGTTCTTC. Protein: CASSLASGLYNEQFF.

Points on this clone: Compared with germline, one end of the junction differs, possibly owing to a read error. The chain links TRBV7-9 to TRBJ1-1, with 8 nucleotides matching TRBD1. Germline CDR1 and CDR2: SEHNR and FQNEAQ (reference sequence). The CDR3 is 12 amino acids. The CDR3 spells CSSSQEDRAAFF. CDR3 DNA: TGTTCCAGCAGTCAGGAGGACAGGGCAGCTTTCTTT.

The chain carries TRBV12-1 and TRBJ2-7; TRBD1, as called in the table, went unchecked against the DNA. TRBV12-1 is classified as a pseudogene. This CDR3 region has 14 residues. This CDR3 is CASRPTGTPYEQYF. As DNA, the CDR3 is TGTGCCAGCAGACCTACCGGGACACCCTACGAGCAGTACTTC.

V and J are TRBV7-9 and TRBJ2-7; 7 bases line up with TRBD1. Germline CDR1 SEHNR, CDR2 FQNEAQ (reference sequence). The CDR3 consists of 13 residues. Germline trimming cut 5 bases from V and 4 bases from J; bases unmatched to any gene: 5. CDR3 nucleotides: TGTGCCAGCAGCGACAGGGAAGGGTACGAGCAGTACTTC. Translated, it gives CASSDREGYEQYF.

This chain connects TRBV19 to TRBJ1-6; a possible D gene is TRBD1 (5 bases). The germline V gene encodes CDR1 LNHDA and CDR2 SQIVND (reference sequence). The CDR3 has 17 amino acids. Trimming took off 4 bases at V and 4 bases at J, with 17 bases between the two ends. The CDR3 coding sequence is TGTGCCAGTAGTACCAAGAGGTCCGGGGGTTATAATTCACCCCTCCACTTT. This encodes CASSTKRSGGYNSPLHF.

This sequence joins TRBV19 and TRBJ2-5; TRBD2 agrees at 11 bases. Germline V gene sequence: CDR1 LNHDA, CDR2 SQIVND (reference sequence). The CDR3 runs to 15 residues. J gave up 3 bases and V 3 bases, and 3 bases lay outside the gene matches. CDR3 nucleotides: TGTGCCAGTAGTATTTGGGGACTAGCGGAAGAGACCCAGTACTTC. Amino acid sequence: CASSIWGLAEETQYF. The full variable domain, its missing parts supplied by reference TRBV19 and TRBJ2-5, is DGGITQSPKYLFRKEGQNVTLSCEQNLNHDAMYWYRQDPGQGLRLIYYSQIVNDFQKGDIAEGYSVSREKKESFPLTVTSAQKNPTAFYLCASSIWGLAEETQYFGPGTRLLVL.

The rearrangement joins TRBV28 to TRBJ2-6; weak D call: TRBD2 (5 bases). CDR3 size: 17 residues. CDR1 is MDHEN and CDR2 is SYDVKM in the germline V gene. The V and J ends lost 6 bases and 0 bases respectively, with 15 bases between them. This CDR3 is CASRGLKPVSGANVLTF. CDR3 bases: TGTGCCAGCAGAGGACTCAAACCCGTCTCTGGGGCCAACGTCCTGACTTTC.

V and J are TRBV18 and TRBJ2-3; a weak D match, TRBD1 (6 bases). This CDR3 has 14 amino acids. Germline values: CDR1 KGHSH, CDR2 LQKENI. Trimming pared 4 bases from V and 5 bases from J, leaving 13 bases between. CDR3 sequence reads: CASSRLWGQDTQYF. The CDR3 nucleotides read TGTGCCAGCTCACGACTTTGGGGGCAAGATACGCAGTATTTT.

V usage is TRBV7-2 and J usage is TRBJ2-1; no firm D call. Per the germline V gene, CDR1 is SGHTA and CDR2 is FQGNSA. The CDR3 is made up of 12 amino acids. V was clipped by 5 bases and J by 8 bases, with 10 bases between them. CDR3 bases: TGTGCCAGCAGCAAAACAAATTATGAGCAGTTCTTC. Residues: CASSKTNYEQFF.

J is TRBJ2-5 and V is TRBV9, with TRBD1 matching over 12 bases. The CDR3 runs to 15 residues. Per the germline V gene, CDR1 is SGDLS and CDR2 is YYNGEE. Trimming removed 4 bases from V and 5 bases from J; junction bases left unmatched: 6. This CDR3 is CASSSGQGARETQYF. The CDR3, as DNA: TGTGCCAGCAGCTCGGGACAGGGGGCGAGGGAGACCCAGTACTTC.

In the case of this clone: Sequence at one end of the junction differs from germline and may be a read error. This chain links TRBV7-9 with TRBJ1-1; D not certain. CDR1 is SEHNR and CDR2 is FQNEAQ in the germline V gene (reference sequence). The CDR3 is 12 residues long. In nucleotides, the CDR3 is TGTGCCAGCAGCCCTGTGAGTGCTGAGGCTTTCTTT. As protein: CASSPVSAEAFF.

This rearrangement joins TRBV11-2 to TRBJ2-1; a possible D gene is TRBD2 (6 bases). Germline assignment: CDR1 SGHAT and CDR2 FQNNGV. V gave up 1 base and J gave up 9 bases, with 16 bases separating them. The CDR3 covers 15 residues. The CDR3 region has the DNA TGTGCCAGCAGCTTAGTCGGGGGAAAGTTTTCTGAGCAGTTCTTC. Translation gives CASSLVGGKFSEQFF.

The chain uses TRBV7-6 and TRBJ2-3; D uncertain. Germline-derived CDR1 and CDR2 are SGHVS and FNYEAQ. The V end was cut by 4 bases, the J end by 8 bases, with 13 bases between. The CDR3 runs to 13 residues. CDR3 residues: CASSSGLPSTQYF. DNA of the CDR3: TGTGCCAGCAGCTCCGGTCTGCCGAGTACGCAGTATTTT. The complete variable domain, with remaining parts taken from reference TRBV7-6 and TRBJ2-3, reads GAGVSQSPRYKVTKRGQDVALRCDPISGHVSLYWYRQALGQGPEFLTYFNYEAQQDKSGLPNDRFSAERPEGSISTLTIQRTEQRDSAMYRCASSSGLPSTQYFGPGTRLTVL.

V gene TRBV28 combines with J gene TRBJ2-7; 9 bases are shared with TRBD2. Losses at the gene ends were 3 bases for V and 6 bases for J; bases not matched to a gene: 9. Germline assignment: CDR1 MDHEN and CDR2 SYDVKM. The CDR3 spans 15 residues. This CDR3 reads CASSLGHSGSAEQYF. CDR3 coding DNA: TGTGCCAGCAGTTTGGGCCATAGCGGGAGTGCCGAGCAGTACTTC.

The V gene is TRBV28, the J gene TRBJ2-5; 9 bases are shared with TRBD1. This CDR3 is 14 amino acids long. Germline CDR1 MDHEN, CDR2 SYDVKM. Trimming cost V 3 bases and J 4 bases; bases outside gene matches: 3. The CDR3 region is CASSLTGGGETQYF. In DNA form, the CDR3 reads TGTGCCAGCAGTTTGACAGGGGGGGGAGAGACCCAGTACTTC.

In its sample, this clone was seen once. This chain links TRBV29-1 with TRBJ2-4, with TRBD1 identical over 8 bases. This CDR3 has 13 residues. V shed 4 bases and J 8 bases; nucleotides not matched to a gene: 7. Looked up from germline, CDR1 is SQVTM and CDR2 is ANQGSEA. The CDR3 nucleotides read TGCAGCGTTGGCGGGACGGACAGGGACATTCAGTACTTC. This sequence encodes CSVGGTDRDIQYF.

This clone occurred a few times. Other DNA sequences in this sample translate to the same CDR3. CDR3 coding DNA: TGTGCCAGCAGCAGGGGGACAGCGAACACTGAAGCTTTCTTT. Residues: CASSRGTANTEAFF. The gene calls are TRBV7-9 and TRBJ1-1, with 7 bases aligning to TRBD1. V gave up 5 bases and J gave up 1 base; unmatched junction bases: 4. This CDR3 contains 14 residues. In germline, CDR1 is SEHNR, CDR2 FQNEAQ (reference sequence). The full variable domain, its missing parts supplied by reference TRBV7-9 and TRBJ1-1, is DTGVSQNPRHKITKRGQNVTFRCDPISEHNRLYWYRQTLGQGPEFLTYFQNEAQLEKSRLLSDRFSAERPKGSFSTLEIQRTEQGDSAMYLCASSRGTANTEAFFGQGTRLTVV.

In regard to this clone: One end of the junction varies from germline; a read error may be responsible. This rearrangement joins TRBV5-6 to TRBJ2-4; D perhaps matches TRBD2 (6 bases). Germline assignment: CDR1 SGHDT and CDR2 YYEEEE. The CDR3 consists of 16 residues. The CDR3 is CASSLGTGAARNSQYF. CDR3 DNA: TGTGCCAGCAGCTTAGGGACTGGCGCGGCTCGAAACAGTCAGTACTTC.

The CDR3 sequence is CASSLVEGDGYTF. CDR3 bases: TGTGCCAGCAGCTTAGTGGAGGGAGACGGCTACACCTTC. The V gene is TRBV7-9, the J gene TRBJ1-2; D is uncertain. Trimming left V 1 base short and J 8 bases short, with 11 bases between. Germline CDR1 is SEHNR and CDR2 is FQNEAQ (reference sequence). The CDR3 length is 13 residues.

This clone has just one count. The genes are TRBV2 and TRBJ1-2; possibly TRBD1 for D (5 bases). This CDR3 spans 16 amino acids. V was clipped by 4 bases and J by 0 bases, with 15 bases between them. Per germline, CDR1 SNHLY and CDR2 FYNNEI. The CDR3: CASSGGHFEANYGYTF. CDR3 DNA sequence: TGTGCCAGCAGTGGCGGACACTTCGAAGCTAACTATGGCTACACCTTC.

CDR3 amino acids: CASLRDRVIEQYF. CDR3 sequence (DNA): TGTGCCAGCCTAAGGGACAGAGTAATCGAGCAGTACTTC. V is TRBV5-4 and J is TRBJ2-7; TRBD1 matches 7 bases. The V gene's germline CDR1 is SGHNT and CDR2 YYREEE (reference sequence). V was clipped by 7 bases and J by 6 bases; unmatched bases: 10. The CDR3 consists of 13 residues.